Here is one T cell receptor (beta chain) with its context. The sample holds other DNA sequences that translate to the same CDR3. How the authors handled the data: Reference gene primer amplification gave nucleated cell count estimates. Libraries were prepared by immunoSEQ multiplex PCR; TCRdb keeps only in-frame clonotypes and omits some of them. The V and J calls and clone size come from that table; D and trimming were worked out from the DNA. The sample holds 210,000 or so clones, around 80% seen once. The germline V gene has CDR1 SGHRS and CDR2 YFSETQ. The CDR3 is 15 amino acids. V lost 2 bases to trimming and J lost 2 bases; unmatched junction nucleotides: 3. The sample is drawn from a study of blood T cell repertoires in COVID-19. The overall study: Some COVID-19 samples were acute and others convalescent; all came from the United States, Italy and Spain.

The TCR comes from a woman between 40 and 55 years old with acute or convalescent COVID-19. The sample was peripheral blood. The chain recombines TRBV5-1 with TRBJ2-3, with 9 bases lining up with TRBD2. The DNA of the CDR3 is TGCGCCAGCAGCTTCAGCGGGGGGACCACAGATACGCAGTATTTT. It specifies CASSFSGGTTDTQYF.